This TCR beta chain comes out of a study of blood T cell repertoires in COVID-19. Across the whole study: The United States, Italy and Spain supplied acute and convalescent COVID-19 samples.

The CDR3 extends over 14 amino acids. Trimming took 7 bases from V and 6 from J, leaving 18 bases between them. Germline CDR1 reads SGHTA; CDR2 reads FQGNSA. Libraries were prepared by immunoSEQ multiplex PCR; TCRdb keeps only in-frame clonotypes and omits some of them. Of hundreds of thousands of clones in the sample, approximately 79% are singletons; the top ten hold 4.5% to 5%. Source material: peripheral blood. This TCR derives from a woman aged 80 or over with active or convalescent COVID-19. This sequence joins TRBV7-2 and TRBJ1-2, with D possibly matching TRBD1 (6 bases). The CDR3 region has the DNA TGTGCCAGCAACCTGAGAGGGGGGGGAAATGGCTACACCTTC. The encoded protein is CASNLRGGGNGYTF.